This passage covers 19 T cell receptor beta chains from one sample sequenced in a study of T-cell reconstitution after alpha-beta-depleted transplantation in children. During its preparation, the TCRbeta library received unique molecular identifiers. TCRdb passed the PCR reads through MiXCR, listing each CDR3 protein once. Of roughly 240,000 distinct CDR3 sequences in the sample, under 9.5% were seen once. This material consisted of PBMCs, mostly from graft donor cells, taken 180 days after TCRalphabeta/CD19-depleted stem cell transplant. The receptors were gathered from a male patient between 5 and 17 years old who had a stem cell transplant for acute lymphoblastic leukemia, so the T cells may come from the graft donor.

Comment on this clonotype: Possible read error: a much larger clone is one base away. The chain is built from TRBV20-1 and TRBJ2-2, with D maybe TRBD1 (6 bases). This CDR3 is built from 13 residues. The germline V gene encodes CDR1 DFQATT and CDR2 SNEGSKA (reference sequence). V was clipped by 6 bases and J by 7 bases, with 15 bases between them. The CDR3: CSAVNPGVGELFF. CDR3 bases: TGCAGTGCCGTGAATCCAGGGGTCGGGGAGCTGTTTTTT.

This clonotype was detected ten times or more. The chain combines TRBV5-1 with TRBJ2-2, with D perhaps TRBD2 (6 bases). Trimming pared 7 bases from V and 7 bases from J, leaving 17 bases between. The CDR3 contains 14 residues. Germline V gives CDR1 SGHRS, CDR2 YFSETQ. CDR3 loop: CASREREINGELFF. CDR3 nucleotide sequence: TGCGCCAGCCGGGAGAGGGAGATTAACGGGGAGCTGTTTTTT.

The sample holds many counts of this clonotype. V usage is TRBV6-2 or TRBV6-3 and J usage is TRBJ2-3; no definite D call. The CDR3 spans 14 residues. V shed 5 bases and J shed 1 base, with 10 bases lying between them. Germline-derived CDR1 and CDR2 are MNHEY and SVGEGT. CDR3 loop: CASSRPGGTDTQYF. CDR3 bases: TGTGCCAGCAGTCGCCCAGGAGGCACAGATACGCAGTATTTT.

This clonotype came up many times. V usage is TRBV20-1 and J usage is TRBJ2-5; TRBD2 agrees at 11 bases. The V gene end was trimmed by 3 bases and the J gene end by 4 bases; junction bases not matched to a gene: 4. The length of the CDR3 is 14 residues. The germline V gene encodes CDR1 DFQATT and CDR2 SNEGSKA (reference sequence). As DNA, the CDR3 is TGCAGTGCTAGGTCTAGCGGGAGGAGAGAGACCCAGTACTTC. Translation gives CSARSSGRRETQYF.

This clonotype was seen many times. The chain couples TRBV12-3 or TRBV12-4 to TRBJ2-5; TRBD2 might be the D (5 bases). The CDR3 runs to 15 residues. Trimming left V 7 bases short and J 2 bases short, with 17 bases between. The CDR3 here is CASTAVEGKQETQYF. The DNA for the CDR3 is TGTGCCAGCACAGCGGTCGAAGGGAAGCAAGAGACCCAGTACTTC.

This clonotype was recorded only once. This may arise from a read error, as a much more abundant clone is one base away. CDR3: CASSPGTRNTEAFF. The CDR3, as DNA: TGTGCCAGCTCACCAGGGACAAGGAACACTGAAGCTTTCTTT. The chain employs TRBV18 and TRBJ1-1; TRBD1 might be the D (6 bases). Trimming stripped 2 bases from V and 1 base from J, with 8 bases between. The germline V gene has CDR1 KGHSH and CDR2 LQKENI. The CDR3 sequence is 14 residues long. The entire variable domain, with the rest obtained from reference TRBV18 and TRBJ1-1, is as follows: NAGVMQNPRHLVRRRGQEARLRCSPMKGHSHVYWYRQLPEEGLKFMVYLQKENIIDESGMPKERFSAEFPKEGPSILRIQQVVRGDSAAYFCASSPGTRNTEAFFGQGTRLTVV.

This clonotype was seen many times. For the CDR3, the DNA is TGTGCCAGCAGTTCCCCCTCTGCGGGGGTTCGGGAAAAACTGTTTTTT. Protein product: CASSSPSAGVREKLFF. The chain carries TRBV28 and TRBJ1-4; perhaps TRBD1 as D (5 bases). CDR3 size: 16 residues. V shed 4 bases and J shed 8 bases, with 20 bases lying between them. Germline-derived CDR1 and CDR2 are MDHEN and SYDVKM.

The V call is TRBV11-3, the J call TRBJ2-7; a weak D match, TRBD2 (7 bases). Trimming removed 4 bases at V and 4 bases at J, with 14 bases between. The CDR3 is 14 residues long. The germline V gene has CDR1 SGHNT and CDR2 YENEEA. This CDR3 is CASSSSEGGYEQYF. The CDR3 DNA sequence: TGTGCCAGCAGCTCCTCCGAGGGGGGGTACGAGCAGTACTTC.

This clonotype was picked up many times. The genes are TRBV29-1 and TRBJ2-2; D gene unclear. This CDR3 contains 14 residues. Trimming left V 4 bases short and J 4 bases short, with 13 bases between. CDR1 is SQVTM, CDR2 ANQGSEA, per germline. CDR3 protein: CSVGLGSVTGELFF. For the CDR3, the DNA is TGCAGCGTTGGGCTCGGATCGGTCACCGGGGAGCTGTTTTTT.

This clonotype was counted many times. The chain's CDR3 is CASSLAGTSGAYNEQFF. Written as DNA, the CDR3 is TGTGCCAGCAGTTTAGCCGGGACTAGCGGGGCCTACAATGAGCAGTTCTTC. V usage is TRBV12-3 or TRBV12-4 and J usage is TRBJ2-1, with TRBD2 matching over 13 bases. V lost 0 bases to trimming and J lost 2 bases; unmatched junction nucleotides: 1. This CDR3 is built from 17 residues.

V and J are TRBV25-1 and TRBJ1-5, with TRBD1 as a possible D gene (5 bases). This CDR3 contains 17 residues. CDR1 is MGHDK, CDR2 SYGVNS, per germline. Trimming pared 2 bases from V and 2 bases from J, leaving 16 bases between. The CDR3 is CASSERDQGGGNQPQHF. In DNA, the CDR3 is TGTGCCAGCAGTGAAAGGGATCAGGGTGGGGGCAATCAGCCCCAGCATTTT.

This clonotype showed up just a few times. This chain connects TRBV3-1 to TRBJ2-3, with 8 bases fitting TRBD2. Germline loops: CDR1 LGHDT, CDR2 YNNKEL (reference sequence). V lost 1 base, J lost 2 bases, and 5 bases stayed unmatched. This CDR3 contains 16 residues. CDR3 residues: CASSQGVSGVTDTQYF. CDR3 bases: TGTGCCAGCAGCCAAGGGGTTAGCGGGGTCACAGATACGCAGTATTTT.

This chain uses TRBV19 with TRBJ2-4, with 10 bases aligning to TRBD2. CDR1 and CDR2 from the germline V gene are LNHDA and SQIVND (reference sequence). Trimming cost V 4 bases and J 6 bases; bases outside gene matches: 15. The length of the CDR3 is 18 residues. The CDR3: CASSTIDRAGGSANIQYF. CDR3 coding DNA: TGTGCCAGTAGTACCATCGATCGAGCGGGAGGGTCGGCAAACATTCAGTACTTC.

This clonotype was seen at least ten times. This sequence joins TRBV20-1 and TRBJ2-7; 7 bases line up with TRBD1. This CDR3 comprises 15 residues. CDR1 is DFQATT and CDR2 is SNEGSKA in the germline V gene (reference sequence). Trimming cost V 2 bases and J 2 bases; bases outside gene matches: 9. As DNA, the CDR3 is TGCAGTGCTAGAAAGCCGAGACAGGGCGCCTACGAGCAGTACTTC. It translates to CSARKPRQGAYEQYF.

This clonotype was seen many times. The chain is built from TRBV29-1 and TRBJ2-1; tentative D call: TRBD2 (5 bases). Germline V lookup: CDR1 SQVTM, CDR2 ANQGSEA. The CDR3 runs 11 residues. Trimming pared 4 bases from V and 6 bases from J, leaving 7 bases between. The CDR3 sequence is CSVVAGNEQFF. The CDR3 DNA is TGCAGCGTTGTTGCGGGCAATGAGCAGTTCTTC.

Ten or more counts support this clonotype. This chain uses TRBV7-6 with TRBJ2-3; D is uncertain. Per the germline V gene, CDR1 is SGHVS and CDR2 is FNYEAQ. The CDR3 has 14 residues. The germline V and J ends were trimmed by 1 base and 1 base, with 6 bases remaining between them. The CDR3 reads CASSLEDRTDTQYF. The CDR3 DNA reads TGTGCCAGCAGCTTAGAGGACCGCACAGATACGCAGTATTTT. Drawing the rest from reference TRBV7-6 and TRBJ2-3, the complete variable domain is GAGVSQSPRYKVTKRGQDVALRCDPISGHVSLYWYRQALGQGPEFLTYFNYEAQQDKSGLPNDRFSAERPEGSISTLTIQRTEQRDSAMYRCASSLEDRTDTQYFGPGTRLTVL.

This clonotype occurred many times. The chain couples TRBV4-2 to TRBJ2-7; D uncertain. This CDR3 is built from 15 residues. V was shortened by 1 base and J by 3 bases, with 13 bases between the two germline ends. Germline V gene lookup returns CDR1 LGHNA and CDR2 YNFKEQ. This CDR3 is CASSQGQEKGYEQYF. As DNA, the CDR3 is TGTGCCAGCAGCCAAGGGCAGGAAAAGGGCTACGAGCAGTACTTC.

The chain combines TRBV7-2 with TRBJ1-5; weak D call: TRBD1 (5 bases). The CDR3 consists of 15 residues. The germline V and J ends were trimmed by 6 bases and 4 bases, with 16 bases remaining between them. Germline CDR1 is SGHTA and CDR2 is FQGNSA. The CDR3 spells CASRAGGGGNQPQHF. CDR3 nucleotides: TGTGCCAGCAGGGCGGGCGGGGGTGGGAATCAGCCCCAGCATTTT.

Ten or more counts support this clonotype. The chain recombines TRBV4-2 with TRBJ2-5; 7 bases agree with TRBD2. Trimming removed 0 bases from V and 6 bases from J; junction bases left unmatched: 10. The CDR3 totals 16 residues. CDR1 is LGHNA and CDR2 is YNFKEQ in the germline V gene. The CDR3 coding sequence is TGTGCCAGCAGCCAAGAGTCAGCGGGGAGGTGGAAGACCCAGTACTTC. Its translation: CASSQESAGRWKTQYF.